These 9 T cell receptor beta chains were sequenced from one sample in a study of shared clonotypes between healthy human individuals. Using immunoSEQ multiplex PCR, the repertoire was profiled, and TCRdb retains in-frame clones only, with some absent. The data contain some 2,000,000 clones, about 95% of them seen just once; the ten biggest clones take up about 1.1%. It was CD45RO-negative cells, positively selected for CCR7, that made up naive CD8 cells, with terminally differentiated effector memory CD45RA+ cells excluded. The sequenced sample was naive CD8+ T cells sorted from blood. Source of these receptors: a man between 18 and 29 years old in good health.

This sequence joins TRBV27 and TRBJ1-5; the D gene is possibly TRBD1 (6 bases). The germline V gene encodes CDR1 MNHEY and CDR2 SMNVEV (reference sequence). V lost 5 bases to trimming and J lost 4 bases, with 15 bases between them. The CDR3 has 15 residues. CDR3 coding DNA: TGTGCCAGCAGTCCCTCCGGGGGGCGTAATCAGCCCCAGCATTTT. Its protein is CASSPSGGRNQPQHF.

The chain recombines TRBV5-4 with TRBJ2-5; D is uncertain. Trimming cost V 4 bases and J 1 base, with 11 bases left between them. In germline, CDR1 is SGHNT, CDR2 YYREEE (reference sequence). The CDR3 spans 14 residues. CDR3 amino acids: CASSAAWGQETQYF. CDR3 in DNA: TGTGCCAGCAGCGCCGCCTGGGGCCAAGAGACCCAGTACTTC.

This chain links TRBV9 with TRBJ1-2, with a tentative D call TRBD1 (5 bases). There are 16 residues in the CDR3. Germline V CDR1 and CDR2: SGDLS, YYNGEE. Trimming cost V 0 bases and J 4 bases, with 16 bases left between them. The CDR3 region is CASSVVSRADTYGYTF. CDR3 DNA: TGTGCCAGCAGCGTAGTTTCCAGGGCAGATACCTATGGCTACACCTTC.

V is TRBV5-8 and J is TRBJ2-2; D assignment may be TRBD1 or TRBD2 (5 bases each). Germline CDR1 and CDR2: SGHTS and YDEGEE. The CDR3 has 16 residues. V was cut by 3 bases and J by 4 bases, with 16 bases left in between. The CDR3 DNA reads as TGTGCCAGCAGCTCGACAGTCCCTGCGGGCACCGGGGAGCTGTTTTTT. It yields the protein CASSSTVPAGTGELFF.

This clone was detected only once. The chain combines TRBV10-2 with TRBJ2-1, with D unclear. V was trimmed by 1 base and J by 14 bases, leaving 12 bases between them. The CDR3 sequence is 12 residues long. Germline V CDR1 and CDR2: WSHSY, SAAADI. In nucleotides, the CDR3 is TGCGCCAGCAGTGAGTATCCTTGGGCGGAGTTCTTC. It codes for CASSEYPWAEFF.

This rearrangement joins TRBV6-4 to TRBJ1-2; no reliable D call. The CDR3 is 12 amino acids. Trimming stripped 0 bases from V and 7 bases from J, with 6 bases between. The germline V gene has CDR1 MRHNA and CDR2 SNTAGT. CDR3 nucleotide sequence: TGTGCCAGCAGTGACTCAGCTGGTGGCTACACCTTC. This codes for CASSDSAGGYTF.

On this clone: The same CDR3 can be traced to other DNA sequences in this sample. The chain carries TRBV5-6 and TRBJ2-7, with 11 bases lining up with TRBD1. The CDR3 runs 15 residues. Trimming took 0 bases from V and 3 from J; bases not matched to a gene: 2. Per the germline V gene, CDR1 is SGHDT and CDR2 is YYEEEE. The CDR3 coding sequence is TGTGCCAGCAGCTTGGGAGGGACAGGGGGCTACGAGCAGTACTTC. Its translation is CASSLGGTGGYEQYF. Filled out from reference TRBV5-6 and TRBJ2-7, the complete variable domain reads DAGVTQSPTHLIKTRGQQVTLRCSPKSGHDTVSWYQQALGQGPQFIFQYYEEEERQRGNFPDRFSGHQFPNYSSELNVNALLLGDSALYLCASSLGGTGGYEQYFGPGTRLTVT.

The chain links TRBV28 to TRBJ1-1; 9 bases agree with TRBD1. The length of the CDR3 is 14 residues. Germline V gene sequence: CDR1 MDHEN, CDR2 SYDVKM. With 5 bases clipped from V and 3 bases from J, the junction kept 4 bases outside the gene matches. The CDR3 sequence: CASSTRQGDTEAFF. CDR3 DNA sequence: TGTGCCAGCAGTACCCGACAGGGGGACACTGAAGCTTTCTTT.

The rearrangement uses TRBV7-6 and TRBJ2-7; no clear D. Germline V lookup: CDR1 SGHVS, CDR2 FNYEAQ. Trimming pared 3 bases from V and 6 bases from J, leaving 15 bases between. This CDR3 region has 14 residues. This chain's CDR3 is CASSFGPVGLEQYF. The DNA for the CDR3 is TGTGCCAGCAGCTTTGGCCCCGTCGGGCTCGAGCAGTACTTC.